This T cell receptor (beta chain) was sequenced in a study of T cell responses to AZD1222 COVID-19 vaccine. TCRdb's copy holds only in-frame clones and misses some; the assay was immunoSEQ multiplex PCR. Of around 78,000 clones in the sample, around four fifths were seen once. The origin of this receptor is an adult in good health. Specimen: peripheral blood, collected on day 0 of AZD1222 vaccination.

The CDR3 reads CASSATGTPRTDTQYF. The DNA of the CDR3 is TGTGCCAGCAGCGCAACCGGGACACCTCGGACAGATACGCAGTATTTT. The gene calls are TRBV9 and TRBJ2-3, with D maybe TRBD1 (6 bases). The V end was cut by 3 bases, the J end by 3 bases, with 17 bases between. Germline V lookup: CDR1 SGDLS, CDR2 YYNGEE. This CDR3 spans 16 amino acids.